These 15 T cell receptor beta chains share one sample of origin, sequenced in a study of T cell changes during pregnancy in multiple sclerosis. Method: immunoSEQ multiplex PCR; TCRdb's copy keeps in-frame clones and lacks some. The sample lists some 87,000 clones; 85% to 95% were seen once. The sample here was peripheral blood, taken in the first trimester of pregnancy. The receptors come from a female donor with multiple sclerosis, enrolled in a pregnancy study.

V usage is TRBV25-1 and J usage is TRBJ1-2; the D is unclear. V lost 2 bases and J lost 5, with 3 bases in between. The CDR3 loop spans 11 amino acids. The germline gives CDR1 MGHDK, CDR2 SYGVNS. The CDR3 is CASSETYGYTF. The CDR3 region has the DNA TGTGCCAGCAGTGAAACATATGGCTACACCTTC.

To note about this clone: Other DNA sequences within the sample encode an identical CDR3. V gene TRBV19 combines with J gene TRBJ1-1, with a possible D match to TRBD1 (5 bases). CDR3 length: 15 amino acids. The germline V gene encodes CDR1 LNHDA and CDR2 SQIVND (reference sequence). V dropped 3 bases and J dropped 0 bases, with 11 bases sitting between them. The CDR3 nucleotides are TGTGCCAGTAGTATCGACGGGGGGATGAACACTGAAGCTTTCTTT. Translated, it gives CASSIDGGMNTEAFF.

The genes are TRBV19 and TRBJ2-1; D not resolved. The V end was cut by 9 bases, the J end by 5 bases, with 2 bases between. The CDR3 length is 9 residues. Looked up from germline, CDR1 is LNHDA and CDR2 is SQIVND (reference sequence). The CDR3 coding sequence is TGTGCCAGCAACAATGAGCAGTTCTTC. Residues: CASNNEQFF. The full variable domain, in which reference TRBV19 and TRBJ2-1 provide the parts outside the CDR3, is DGGITQSPKYLFRKEGQNVTLSCEQNLNHDAMYWYRQDPGQGLRLIYYSQIVNDFQKGDIAEGYSVSREKKESFPLTVTSAQKNPTAFYLCASNNEQFFGPGTRLTVL.

The chain recombines TRBV7-8 with TRBJ2-2, with TRBD2 identical over 13 bases. CDR3 length: 18 residues. Germline lookup yields CDR1 SGHVS and CDR2 FQNEAQ. The V and J ends lost 4 bases and 4 bases, in that order; junction bases with no gene match: 9. The CDR3 here is CASSSRTSGRGPTGELFF. The CDR3 DNA is TGTGCCAGCAGCTCCAGGACTAGCGGGAGAGGGCCCACCGGGGAGCTGTTTTTT.

V gene TRBV6-5 combines with J gene TRBJ1-4; D unresolved. V was pared by 2 bases and J by 6 bases, with 7 bases between. Germline assignment: CDR1 MNHEY and CDR2 SVGAGI. The CDR3 is 13 residues long. The CDR3 DNA sequence: TGTGCCAGCAGTTACGTAGTGGATGAAAAACTGTTTTTT. Translation gives CASSYVVDEKLFF.

This clone was counted only a few times. The chain has TRBV5-1 and TRBJ1-2; no firm D call. This CDR3 is 13 amino acids long. From germline, CDR1 is SGHRS and CDR2 YFSETQ. Trimming shortened V by 0 bases and J by 2 bases, and 5 bases separated the two germline ends. CDR3 nucleotide sequence: TGCGCCAGCAGCTTGGCCAGGAACTATGGCTACACCTTC. Residues: CASSLARNYGYTF.

This clone was picked up a small number of times. This chain links TRBV2 with TRBJ1-1; no firm D call. This CDR3 region has 13 residues. Trimming shortened V by 2 bases and J by 2 bases, and 6 bases separated the two germline ends. Germline loops: CDR1 SNHLY, CDR2 FYNNEI. The CDR3 reads CASSELPNTEAFF. The DNA for the CDR3 is TGTGCCAGCAGTGAACTACCAAACACTGAAGCTTTCTTT.

The chain links TRBV28 to TRBJ2-7, with 11 bases identical to TRBD2. Unmatched junction bases numbered 6, after V lost 4 bases and J lost 4 bases. The germline gives CDR1 MDHEN, CDR2 SYDVKM. This CDR3 has 15 residues. CDR3 nucleotide sequence: TGTGCCAGCAGTTCCTTGACTAGCGGGGTTTACGAGCAGTACTTC. Its protein product is CASSSLTSGVYEQYF.

V and J are TRBV6-5 and TRBJ2-7, with D unresolved. CDR1 and CDR2 from the germline V gene are MNHEY and SVGAGI. This CDR3 is 14 amino acids long. V lost 6 bases and J 1 base, leaving 13 bases between the germline ends. CDR3 nucleotide sequence: TGTGCCAGCAGCCCTCTTGGCCCTTCCTACGAGCAGTACTTC. This gives the protein CASSPLGPSYEQYF.

V is TRBV6-5 and J is TRBJ2-7; 8 bases map to TRBD2. Germline trimming cut 4 bases from V and 4 bases from J; bases unmatched to any gene: 6. Germline CDR1 MNHEY, CDR2 SVGAGI. This CDR3 is built from 14 residues. In DNA, the CDR3 is TGTGCCAGCAGTTCGCCGGGGGGGAGGTACGAGCAGTACTTC. It is translated as CASSSPGGRYEQYF.

The genes are TRBV6-1 and TRBJ1-1; no reliable D call. Trimming took off 7 bases at V and 5 bases at J, with 17 bases between the two ends. This CDR3 spans 14 amino acids. Germline V CDR1 and CDR2: MNHNS, SASEGT. CDR3 sequence: CASIEGSTRTEAFF. In nucleotides, the CDR3 is TGTGCCAGCATCGAGGGAAGCACGCGGACTGAAGCTTTCTTT.

The chain employs TRBV9 and TRBJ2-7; no definite D call. This CDR3 spans 12 amino acids. Germline-derived CDR1 and CDR2 are SGDLS and YYNGEE. Trimming took off 3 bases at V and 3 bases at J, with 7 bases between the two ends. Written as DNA, the CDR3 is TGTGCCAGCAGCGCCAACTACTACGAGCAGTACTTC. This codes for CASSANYYEQYF.

In this sample, this clone turned up many times. The rearrangement uses TRBV5-5 and TRBJ1-4; D is possibly TRBD1 (5 bases). Trimming left V 4 bases short and J 4 bases short, with 8 bases between. From germline, CDR1 is SGHKS and CDR2 YYEKEE (reference sequence). The CDR3 extends over 13 amino acids. This CDR3 is CASSVTVNEKLFF. As DNA, the CDR3 is TGTGCCAGCAGCGTGACAGTTAATGAAAAACTGTTTTTT.

This clone came up once. V is TRBV27 and J is TRBJ2-2; possibly TRBD1 for D (7 bases). This CDR3 contains 14 residues. Germline V gene sequence: CDR1 MNHEY, CDR2 SMNVEV (reference sequence). V was cut by 7 bases and J by 3 bases, with 12 bases left in between. CDR3 coding DNA: TGTGCCAGCACCTTCAGGGGGGACACCGGGGAGCTGTTTTTT. This sequence encodes CASTFRGDTGELFF.

The V and J genes are TRBV5-1 and TRBJ2-1; D is perhaps TRBD2 (6 bases). The germline V and J ends were trimmed by 0 bases and 8 bases, with 9 bases remaining between them. Germline V gene lookup returns CDR1 SGHRS and CDR2 YFSETQ. The CDR3 is 13 amino acids. The CDR3 sequence is CASSLDWGDEQFF. CDR3 nucleotide sequence: TGCGCCAGCAGCTTGGATTGGGGGGATGAGCAGTTCTTC.